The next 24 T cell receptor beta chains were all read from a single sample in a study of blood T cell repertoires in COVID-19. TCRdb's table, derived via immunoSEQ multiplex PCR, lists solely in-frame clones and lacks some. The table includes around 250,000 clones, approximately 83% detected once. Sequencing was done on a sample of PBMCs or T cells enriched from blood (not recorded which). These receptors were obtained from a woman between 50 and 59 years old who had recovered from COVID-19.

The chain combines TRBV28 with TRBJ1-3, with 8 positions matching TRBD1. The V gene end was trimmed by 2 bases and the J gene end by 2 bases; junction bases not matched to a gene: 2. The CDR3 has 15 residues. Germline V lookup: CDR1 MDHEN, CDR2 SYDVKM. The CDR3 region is CASSLQGAPGNTIYF. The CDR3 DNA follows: TGTGCCAGCAGTTTACAGGGGGCGCCTGGAAACACCATATATTTT.

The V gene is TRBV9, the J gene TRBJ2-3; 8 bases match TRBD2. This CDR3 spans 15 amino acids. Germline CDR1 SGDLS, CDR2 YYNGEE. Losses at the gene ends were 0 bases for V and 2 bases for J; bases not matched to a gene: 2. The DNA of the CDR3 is TGTGCCAGCAGCGTAGCGGGAGGGGTCACAGATACGCAGTATTTT. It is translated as CASSVAGGVTDTQYF.

For the CDR3, the DNA is TGTGCCAGCAGCCTACCTAGGAATACGCAGTATTTT. This gives the protein CASSLPRNTQYF. V and J are TRBV7-9 and TRBJ2-3; D uncertain. The ends were cut back, 5 bases at V and 7 bases at J, with 10 bases in the middle. The germline V gene encodes CDR1 SEHNR and CDR2 FQNEAQ (reference sequence). The CDR3 runs 12 residues.

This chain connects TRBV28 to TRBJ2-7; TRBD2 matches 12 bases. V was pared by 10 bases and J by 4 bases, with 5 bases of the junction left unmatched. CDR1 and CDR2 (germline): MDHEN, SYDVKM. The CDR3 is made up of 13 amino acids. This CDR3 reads CATETSGSYEQYF. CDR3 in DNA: TGTGCCACCGAGACTAGCGGGAGTTACGAGCAGTACTTC. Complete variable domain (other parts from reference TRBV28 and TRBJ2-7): DVKVTQSSRYLVKRTGEKVFLECVQDMDHENMFWYRQDPGLGLRLIYFSYDVKMKEKGDIPEGYSVSREKKERFSLILESASTNQTSMYLCATETSGSYEQYFGPGTRLTVT.

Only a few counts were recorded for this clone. The DNA of the CDR3 is TGTGCCAGCAGCTTTCGCGCTAACTATGGCTACACCTTC. Translation gives CASSFRANYGYTF. The rearrangement links TRBV11-2 to TRBJ1-2; D not resolved. V was trimmed by 3 bases and J by 0 bases, leaving 5 bases between them. Germline values: CDR1 SGHAT, CDR2 FQNNGV. The CDR3 contains 13 residues.

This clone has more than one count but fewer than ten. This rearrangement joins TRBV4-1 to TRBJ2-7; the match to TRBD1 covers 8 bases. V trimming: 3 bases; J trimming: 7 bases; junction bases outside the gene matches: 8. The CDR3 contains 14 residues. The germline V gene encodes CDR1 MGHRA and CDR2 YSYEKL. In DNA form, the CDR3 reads TGCGCCAGCAGCCAGCAGGGGGCGAAATGGGAGCAGTACTTC. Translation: CASSQQGAKWEQYF.

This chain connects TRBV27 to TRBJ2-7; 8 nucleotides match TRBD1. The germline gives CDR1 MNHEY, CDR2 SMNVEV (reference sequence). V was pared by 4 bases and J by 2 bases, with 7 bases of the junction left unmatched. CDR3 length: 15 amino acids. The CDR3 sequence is CASSSLGQGTYEQYF. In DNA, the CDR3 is TGTGCCAGCAGTTCCCTTGGACAGGGAACCTACGAGCAGTACTTC.

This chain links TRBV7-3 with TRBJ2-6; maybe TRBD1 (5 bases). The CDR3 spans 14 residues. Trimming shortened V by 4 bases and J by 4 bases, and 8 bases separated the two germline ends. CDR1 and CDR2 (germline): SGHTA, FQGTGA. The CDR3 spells CASSSQAGANVLTF. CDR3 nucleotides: TGTGCCAGCAGCTCACAGGCCGGGGCCAACGTCCTGACTTTC.

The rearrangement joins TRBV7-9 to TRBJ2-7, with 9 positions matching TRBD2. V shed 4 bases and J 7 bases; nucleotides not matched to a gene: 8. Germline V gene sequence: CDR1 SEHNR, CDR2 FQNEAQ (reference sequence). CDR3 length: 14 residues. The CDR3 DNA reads TGTGCCAGCAGCTCTCCGCGGGAGGGGGAGGAGCAGTACTTC. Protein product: CASSSPREGEEQYF.

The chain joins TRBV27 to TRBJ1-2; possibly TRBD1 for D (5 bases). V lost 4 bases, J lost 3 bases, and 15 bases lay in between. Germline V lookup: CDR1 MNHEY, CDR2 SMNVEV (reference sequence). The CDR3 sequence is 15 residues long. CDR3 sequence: CASSSGGDWYYGYTF. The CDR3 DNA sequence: TGTGCCAGCAGTTCAGGTGGGGACTGGTACTATGGCTACACCTTC.

CDR3 region: CASSWTLAGGGEQYF. The CDR3, as DNA: TGTGCCAGCAGTTGGACACTAGCGGGAGGGGGAGAGCAGTACTTC. The chain links TRBV6-5 to TRBJ2-7, with 13 nucleotides matching TRBD2. This CDR3 has 15 residues. The germline CDR1 and CDR2 sequences are MNHEY and SVGAGI. V shed 4 bases, J shed 7 bases, and the junction held 7 bases outside the gene matches.

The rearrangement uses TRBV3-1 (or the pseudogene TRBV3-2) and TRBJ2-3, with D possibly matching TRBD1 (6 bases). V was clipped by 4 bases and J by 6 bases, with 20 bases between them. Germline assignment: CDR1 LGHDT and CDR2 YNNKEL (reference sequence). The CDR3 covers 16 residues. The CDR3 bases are TGTGCCAGCAGCCGAAGGGAAGGACAGAGGGGGGATACGCAGTATTTT. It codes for CASSRREGQRGDTQYF.

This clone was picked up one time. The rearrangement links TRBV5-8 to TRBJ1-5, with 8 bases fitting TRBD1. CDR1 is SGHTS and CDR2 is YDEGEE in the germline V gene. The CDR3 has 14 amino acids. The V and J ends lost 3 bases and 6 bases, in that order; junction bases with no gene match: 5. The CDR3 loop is CASSSDRGGQPQHF. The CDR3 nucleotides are TGTGCCAGCAGCTCCGACAGGGGAGGTCAGCCCCAGCATTTT.

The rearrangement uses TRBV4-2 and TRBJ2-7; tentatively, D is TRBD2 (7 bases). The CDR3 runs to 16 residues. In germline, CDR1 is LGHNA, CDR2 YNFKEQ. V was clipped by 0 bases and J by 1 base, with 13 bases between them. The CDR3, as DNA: TGTGCCAGCAGCCAAGATCGGGGGGCCGGGTCCTACGAGCAGTACTTC. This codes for CASSQDRGAGSYEQYF.

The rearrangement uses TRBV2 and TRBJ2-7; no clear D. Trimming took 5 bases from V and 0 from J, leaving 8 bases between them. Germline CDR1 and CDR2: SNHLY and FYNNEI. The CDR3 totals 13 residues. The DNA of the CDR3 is TGTGCCAGCAGTTACCCAGTCTCCTACGAGCAGTACTTC. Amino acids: CASSYPVSYEQYF.

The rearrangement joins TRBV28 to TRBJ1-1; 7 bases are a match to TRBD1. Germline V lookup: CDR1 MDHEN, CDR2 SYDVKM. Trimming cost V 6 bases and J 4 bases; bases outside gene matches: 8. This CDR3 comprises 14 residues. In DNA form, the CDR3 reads TGTGCCAGCAGAGCCCAGGGGGTGAGCACTGAAGCTTTCTTT. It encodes CASRAQGVSTEAFF.

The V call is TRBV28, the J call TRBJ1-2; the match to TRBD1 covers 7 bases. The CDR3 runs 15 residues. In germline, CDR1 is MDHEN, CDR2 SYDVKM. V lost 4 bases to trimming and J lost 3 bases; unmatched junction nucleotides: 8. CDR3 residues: CASSSQGVLDYGYTF. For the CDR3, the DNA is TGTGCCAGCAGTTCCCAGGGGGTCCTGGACTATGGCTACACCTTC.

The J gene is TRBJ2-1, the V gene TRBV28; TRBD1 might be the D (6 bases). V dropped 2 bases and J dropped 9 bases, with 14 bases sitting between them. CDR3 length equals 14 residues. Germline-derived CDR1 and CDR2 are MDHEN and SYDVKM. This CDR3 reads CASSLRAGAGEQFF. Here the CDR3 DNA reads TGTGCCAGCAGTTTAAGGGCAGGGGCCGGTGAGCAGTTCTTC.

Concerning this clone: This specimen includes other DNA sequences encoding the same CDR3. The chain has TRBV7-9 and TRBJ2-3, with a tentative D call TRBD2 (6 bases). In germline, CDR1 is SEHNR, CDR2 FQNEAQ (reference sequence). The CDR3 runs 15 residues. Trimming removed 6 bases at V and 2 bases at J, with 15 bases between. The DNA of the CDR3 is TGTGCCAGCAGTCCTCCGGGACTTTCCACAGATACGCAGTATTTT. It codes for CASSPPGLSTDTQYF.

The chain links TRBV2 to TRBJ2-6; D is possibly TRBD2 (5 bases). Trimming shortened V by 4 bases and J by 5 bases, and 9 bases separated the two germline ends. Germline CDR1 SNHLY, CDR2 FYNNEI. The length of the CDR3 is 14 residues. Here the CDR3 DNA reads TGTGCCAGCAGTGGACGGGGAAGGGCCAACGTCCTGACTTTC. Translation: CASSGRGRANVLTF.

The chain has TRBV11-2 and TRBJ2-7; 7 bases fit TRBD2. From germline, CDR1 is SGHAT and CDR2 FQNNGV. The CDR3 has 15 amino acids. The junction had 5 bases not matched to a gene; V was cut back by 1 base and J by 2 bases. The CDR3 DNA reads TGTGCCAGCAGCTTAGTGGCTAGCGGACCCTACGAGCAGTACTTC. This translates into CASSLVASGPYEQYF.

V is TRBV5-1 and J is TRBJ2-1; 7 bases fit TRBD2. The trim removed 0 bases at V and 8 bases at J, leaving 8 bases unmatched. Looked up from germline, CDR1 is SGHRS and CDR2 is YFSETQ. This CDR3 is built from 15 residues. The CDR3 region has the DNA TGCGCCAGCAGCTTGGGTACTAGCGTGGGCGATGAGCAGTTCTTC. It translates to CASSLGTSVGDEQFF. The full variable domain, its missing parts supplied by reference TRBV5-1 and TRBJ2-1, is KAGVTQTPRYLIKTRGQQVTLSCSPISGHRSVSWYQQTPGQGLQFLFEYFSETQRNKGNFPGRFSGRQFSNSRSEMNVSTLELGDSALYLCASSLGTSVGDEQFFGPGTRLTVL.

The CDR3 DNA sequence: TGCGCCAGCGGGAGATGGGATGGTGAGCAGTTCTTC. Translating gives CASGRWDGEQFF. The V gene is TRBV10-1, the J gene TRBJ2-1, with D perhaps TRBD2 (5 bases). Germline values: CDR1 WNHNN, CDR2 SYGVQD (reference sequence). The V and J ends lost 8 bases and 9 bases respectively, with 14 bases between them. The CDR3 extends over 12 amino acids.

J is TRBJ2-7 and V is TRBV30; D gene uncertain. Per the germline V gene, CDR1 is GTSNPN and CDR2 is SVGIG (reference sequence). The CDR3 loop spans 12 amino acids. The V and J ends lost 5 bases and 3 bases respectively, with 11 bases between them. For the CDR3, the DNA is TGTGCCTGGGGTCCCCAGAACTACGAGCAGTACTTC. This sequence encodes CAWGPQNYEQYF. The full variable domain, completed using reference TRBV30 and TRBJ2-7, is SQTIHQWPATLVQPVGSPLSLECTVEGTSNPNLYWYRQAAGRGLQLLFYSVGIGQISSEVPQNLSASRPQDRQFILSSKKLLLSDSGFYLCAWGPQNYEQYFGPGTRLTVT.